One sample yielded the 8 T cell receptor beta chains listed below, sequenced in a study of T cells in Graves' hyperthyroidism and ophthalmopathy. RNA transcripts yielded amplified TCR beta CDR3 regions. First-round RT-PCR targeting the TCR CDR3 was performed with the HTBI primer set. TCRdb re-called the multiplex PCR reads with MiXCR, one entry per CDR3 protein. This sample has hundreds of thousands of distinct CDR3 sequences, with 25% to 30% found just once. The sequencing sample was made of blood. Receptor source: a man aged 35-49 years with Graves' hyperthyroidism that later progressed to Graves' ophthalmopathy.

V is TRBV7-2 and J is TRBJ2-7, with 9 nucleotides matching TRBD2. CDR3 length: 15 amino acids. V trimming: 4 bases; J trimming: 4 bases; junction bases outside the gene matches: 8. The germline CDR1 and CDR2 sequences are SGHTA and FQGNSA. The chain's CDR3 is CASSSDSGSFYEQYF. The CDR3, as DNA: TGTGCCAGCAGCTCCGATAGCGGGAGCTTTTACGAGCAGTACTTC.

This clonotype was counted between two and nine times. The V and J genes are TRBV7-3 and TRBJ2-5; D gene unclear. This CDR3 region has 13 residues. The V gene lost 2 bases and the J gene lost 5 bases, with 9 bases spanning the gap. Germline V CDR1 and CDR2: SGHTA, FQGTGA. The CDR3 sequence: CASSLAAFETQYF. The CDR3 coding sequence is TGTGCCAGCAGCTTAGCGGCTTTCGAGACCCAGTACTTC. The full variable domain, rest sourced from reference TRBV7-3 and TRBJ2-5, is GAGVSQTPSNKVTEKGKYVELRCDPISGHTALYWYRQSLGQGPEFLIYFQGTGAADDSGLPNDRFFAVRPEGSVSTLKIQRTERGDSAVYLCASSLAAFETQYFGPGTRLLVL.

This clonotype was picked up many times. This is likely a read error, given that the CDR3 carries no conserved phenylalanine or tryptophan at its end. V and J are TRBV6-5 and TRBJ2-2; D unclear. The CDR3 runs 16 residues. With 4 bases removed from V and 1 base from J, the gap between germline ends came to 13 bases. Germline V gene sequence: CDR1 MNHEY, CDR2 SVGAGI. Written as DNA, the CDR3 is TGTGCCAGCAGTTCTAGACCGAGCATGAACACCGGGGAGCTGTTTTCT. Encoded protein: CASSSRPSMNTGELFS.

This clonotype was observed at least ten times. The chain joins TRBV27 to TRBJ1-5; no clear D. This CDR3 has 13 amino acids. Germline V gene sequence: CDR1 MNHEY, CDR2 SMNVEV (reference sequence). V was cut by 4 bases and J by 1 base, with 5 bases left in between. The CDR3 protein is CASSWLSNQPQHF. As DNA, the CDR3 is TGTGCCAGCAGTTGGTTGAGCAATCAGCCCCAGCATTTT.

The rearrangement links TRBV2 to TRBJ1-3, with D uncertain. V was trimmed by 2 bases and J by 0 bases, leaving 14 bases between them. The CDR3 extends over 17 amino acids. Germline V gene data show CDR1 as SNHLY and CDR2 as FYNNEI. This CDR3 reads CASSEPSTWYSGNTIYF. CDR3 coding DNA: TGTGCCAGCAGTGAACCCTCGACTTGGTACTCTGGAAACACCATATATTTT.

This clonotype was observed many times. V usage is TRBV5-1 and J usage is TRBJ2-5; weak D call: TRBD1 (6 bases). Trimming cost V 5 bases and J 4 bases, with 21 bases left between them. Germline V gene lookup returns CDR1 SGHRS and CDR2 YFSETQ. The CDR3 consists of 16 residues. In nucleotides, the CDR3 is TGCGCCAGCAGTCCAGGACAGCCCAGAGGCGCAGAGACCCAGTACTTC. This encodes CASSPGQPRGAETQYF.

This clonotype was found many times. The chain employs TRBV7-3 and TRBJ2-5; D may be TRBD1 (6 bases). The CDR3 runs to 17 residues. CDR1 and CDR2 (germline): SGHTA, FQGTGA. The V gene lost 5 bases and the J gene lost 5 bases, with 24 bases spanning the gap. The CDR3 here is CASSPTLDSGVSETQYF. As DNA, the CDR3 is TGTGCCAGCAGCCCAACCCTCGATTCAGGGGTATCGGAGACCCAGTACTTC.

The rearrangement uses TRBV7-2 and TRBJ2-7; D is undetermined. V lost 2 bases and J 3 bases, leaving 11 bases between the germline ends. The CDR3 has 14 amino acids. The germline gives CDR1 SGHTA, CDR2 FQGNSA. The CDR3 nucleotides read TGTGCCAGCAGCTTAAACATAGGAGACTACGAGCAGTACTTC. Translated: CASSLNIGDYEQYF. Full variable domain (missing parts from reference TRBV7-2 and TRBJ2-7): GAGVSQSPSNKVTEKGKDVELRCDPISGHTALYWYRQSLGQGLEFLIYFQGNSAPDKSGLPSDRFSAERTGGSVSTLTIQRTQQEDSAVYLCASSLNIGDYEQYFGPGTRLTVT.